The 20 T cell receptor beta chains reported below all come from one sample, sequenced in a study of T cells in Graves' hyperthyroidism and ophthalmopathy (dated by TCRdb to the late 2010s). Library construction relied on multiplex PCR. The sequencing machine was an Illumina HiSeq 2000. The TCR beta CDR3 regions were amplified from RNA transcripts. The TCR CDR3 was subjected to a first round of RT-PCR using the HTBI primer set and the Qiagen OneStep RT-PCR kit. Through fastp at Q25 and MiXCR, TCRdb rebuilt clones from the public reads, retaining in-frame beta chains. Each entry merges the rows of one CDR3 protein and shows their most common DNA and genes. The sample table records about 560,000 distinct CDR3 sequences; 16% of these occur just once. The top ten clonotypes cover more than 15% of the sample. The source material was blood. Source of these receptors: a woman aged 18 to 35 with Graves' hyperthyroidism.

This clonotype was recorded many times. V usage is TRBV24-1 and J usage is TRBJ2-3; TRBD1 matches 8 bases. CDR3 size: 16 residues. Per germline, CDR1 KGHDR and CDR2 SFDVKD. With 4 bases clipped from V and 0 bases from J, the junction kept 5 bases outside the gene matches. CDR3 bases: TGTGCCACCAGTGAATCCGGACAGGGAAGCACAGATACGCAGTATTTT. Translating gives CATSESGQGSTDTQYF.

This clonotype has ten or more counts. The chain couples TRBV9 to TRBJ2-3, with 10 bases that match TRBD2. J lost 2 bases, V lost 0 bases, and 9 bases had no gene match. Germline assignment: CDR1 SGDLS and CDR2 YYNGEE. This CDR3 region has 18 residues. CDR3 sequence: CASSVGLAGGPITDTQYF. CDR3 bases: TGTGCCAGCAGCGTAGGATTAGCGGGAGGCCCGATCACAGATACGCAGTATTTT.

The chain links TRBV12-3 or TRBV12-4 to TRBJ1-5; no firm D call. The V and J ends lost 1 base and 11 bases respectively, with 9 bases between them. This CDR3 region has 12 residues. In DNA form, the CDR3 reads TGTGCCAGCAGTTTAGAGGGCTCCACCCAGCATTTT. The encoded protein is CASSLEGSTQHF.

This clonotype was observed a handful of times. The rearrangement uses TRBV20-1 and TRBJ1-2; D is possibly TRBD1 (5 bases). From germline, CDR1 is DFQATT and CDR2 SNEGSKA (reference sequence). This CDR3 contains 11 residues. V lost 3 bases to trimming and J lost 8 bases, with 10 bases between them. CDR3 residues: CSASRGLGYTF. The CDR3 nucleotides are TGCAGTGCTAGTCGGGGCCTCGGCTACACCTTC.

V is TRBV15 and J is TRBJ2-6, with 7 bases fitting TRBD1. The germline gives CDR1 LNHNV, CDR2 YYDKDF (reference sequence). The J segment lost 0 bases and the V segment lost 0 bases, leaving 8 bases of the junction unmatched. This CDR3 is built from 19 residues. CDR3 residues: CATSRDRDRLFSGANVLTF. CDR3 DNA sequence: TGTGCCACCAGCAGAGATAGGGACAGACTTTTCTCTGGGGCCAACGTCCTGACTTTC. The complete variable domain, with remaining parts taken from reference TRBV15 and TRBJ2-6, reads DAMVIQNPRYQVTQFGKPVTLSCSQTLNHNVMYWYQQKSSQAPKLLFHYYDKDFNNEADTPDNFQSRRPNTSFCFLDIRSPGLGDTAMYLCATSRDRDRLFSGANVLTFGAGSRLTVL.

The rearrangement uses TRBV20-1 and TRBJ1-1; D unclear. CDR3 length: 13 residues. Germline loops: CDR1 DFQATT, CDR2 SNEGSKA (reference sequence). V shed 5 bases and J shed 0 bases, with 10 bases lying between them. As DNA, the CDR3 is TGCAGTGCTCCCCCGGATATGAACACTGAAGCTTTCTTT. Protein: CSAPPDMNTEAFF.

This clonotype was seen many times. The rearrangement links TRBV24-1 to TRBJ1-2; D may be TRBD1 (5 bases). V lost 4 bases, J lost 6 bases, and 17 bases lay in between. CDR1 and CDR2 (germline): KGHDR, SFDVKD. This CDR3 region has 15 residues. Here the CDR3 reads CATSDLSAGRDGYTF. DNA of the CDR3: TGTGCCACCAGTGACCTTTCAGCAGGGAGGGATGGCTACACCTTC.

This clonotype was seen at least ten times. The V gene is TRBV20-1, the J gene TRBJ2-3; 10 bases line up with TRBD2. Germline assignment: CDR1 DFQATT and CDR2 SNEGSKA (reference sequence). V was clipped by 0 bases and J by 4 bases; unmatched bases: 7. This CDR3 has 16 amino acids. The CDR3 loop reads CSAREGLAGVADTQYF. The CDR3 nucleotides are TGCAGTGCTAGAGAGGGTCTAGCGGGAGTGGCAGATACGCAGTATTTT.

The CDR3 loop reads CASSIQKRQFYNSPLHF. Here the CDR3 DNA reads TGTGCCAGTAGTATTCAGAAAAGGCAGTTCTATAATTCACCCCTCCACTTT. This chain joins TRBV19 and TRBJ1-6; D remains ambiguous. The CDR3 runs to 17 residues. V lost 3 bases to trimming and J lost 3 bases, with 15 bases between them. CDR1 and CDR2 (germline): LNHDA, SQIVND (reference sequence).

This clonotype was picked up many times. V is TRBV11-3 and J is TRBJ1-1; D might be TRBD1 (6 bases). Germline CDR1 is SGHNT and CDR2 is YENEEA. This CDR3 region has 16 residues. V gave up 5 bases and J gave up 3 bases, with 19 bases separating them. Here the CDR3 DNA reads TGTGCCAGCAGCCCTTGGACAGCTCGAGCGGACACTGAAGCTTTCTTT. Translating gives CASSPWTARADTEAFF.

This clonotype was seen at least ten times. This chain links TRBV12-3 or TRBV12-4 with TRBJ2-1; 10 bases fit TRBD2. The trim removed 6 bases at V and 4 bases at J, leaving 6 bases unmatched. The CDR3 has 15 amino acids. The CDR3 nucleotides read TGTGCCAGCAGGTCGACTAGCGGGTCTTACAATGAGCAGTTCTTC. As protein: CASRSTSGSYNEQFF.

This clonotype was seen repeatedly, ten times or more. This chain joins TRBV24-1 and TRBJ1-2; maybe TRBD1 (5 bases). The CDR3 is 15 amino acids. CDR1 and CDR2 (germline): KGHDR, SFDVKD. V lost 4 bases and J lost 4, with 15 bases in between. The CDR3 DNA sequence: TGTGCCACCAGTGACCAAAGGCAGGGAGTCTATGGCTACACCTTC. Protein product: CATSDQRQGVYGYTF.

This clonotype was seen a few times. This chain links TRBV11-1 with TRBJ1-6; D gene uncertain. Trimming removed 5 bases from V and 0 bases from J, with 17 bases in between. The CDR3 spans 18 residues. Per germline, CDR1 SGHAT and CDR2 FQDESV (reference sequence). In nucleotides, the CDR3 is TGTGCCAGCAGCCTTATTCACCGTCACAGCTCCTATAATTCACCCCTCCACTTT. It is translated as CASSLIHRHSSYNSPLHF.

This clonotype turned up a few times. This chain joins TRBV7-2 and TRBJ1-5; D unresolved. Germline lookup yields CDR1 SGHTA and CDR2 FQGNSA. CDR3 length: 15 residues. Trimming removed 5 bases from V and 1 base from J, with 12 bases in between. CDR3 DNA sequence: TGTGCCAGCAGCCCCTGGGAATACAGCAATCAGCCCCAGCATTTT. As protein: CASSPWEYSNQPQHF. The full variable domain, completed using reference TRBV7-2 and TRBJ1-5, is GAGVSQSPSNKVTEKGKDVELRCDPISGHTALYWYRQSLGQGLEFLIYFQGNSAPDKSGLPSDRFSAERTGGSVSTLTIQRTQQEDSAVYLCASSPWEYSNQPQHFGDGTRLSIL.

The rearrangement links TRBV27 to TRBJ1-3; D ambiguous. Looked up from germline, CDR1 is MNHEY and CDR2 is SMNVEV (reference sequence). The length of the CDR3 is 15 residues. Trimming took 4 bases from V and 0 from J, leaving 10 bases between them. The CDR3 sequence is CASSSGRFSGNTIYF. Here the CDR3 DNA reads TGTGCCAGCAGTTCGGGCAGGTTCTCTGGAAACACCATATATTTT.

This clonotype was seen only a few times. The genes are TRBV7-9 and TRBJ2-3, with 10 bases matching TRBD1. CDR3 length equals 14 residues. Germline-derived CDR1 and CDR2 are SEHNR and FQNEAQ (reference sequence). The junction had 8 bases not matched to a gene; V was cut back by 11 bases and J by 3 bases. CDR3 residues: CAGTGTGETDTQYF. CDR3 DNA sequence: TGTGCCGGGACCGGGACAGGGGAGACAGATACGCAGTATTTT.

This clonotype came up a few times. The V gene is TRBV5-8, the J gene TRBJ2-7; TRBD2 matches 13 bases. From germline, CDR1 is SGHTS and CDR2 YDEGEE. This CDR3 spans 17 amino acids. Trimming at V came to 0 bases and at J to 2 bases, leaving 5 bases not matched to a gene. The CDR3 DNA reads as TGTGCCAGCAGCTTGGGACTAGCGGGGGGCCTCCCCTACGAGCAGTACTTC. This sequence encodes CASSLGLAGGLPYEQYF.

The chain links TRBV29-1 to TRBJ2-1, with 13 bases matching TRBD2. Germline V gives CDR1 SQVTM, CDR2 ANQGSEA. The V gene end was trimmed by 2 bases and the J gene end by 5 bases; junction bases not matched to a gene: 6. This CDR3 is 16 amino acids long. For the CDR3, the DNA is TGCAGCGTTGAACTACTAGCGGGAGGGGCGCACAATGAGCAGTTCTTC. It translates to CSVELLAGGAHNEQFF.

This clonotype was found many times. This chain uses TRBV6-1 with TRBJ2-5, with 7 bases aligning to TRBD1. The CDR3 totals 14 residues. V shed 8 bases and J 5 bases; nucleotides not matched to a gene: 11. The germline V gene encodes CDR1 MNHNS and CDR2 SASEGT. The CDR3 nucleotides are TGTGCCAGCCGATCCCGAGGGGGCTGGGAGACCCAGTACTTC. Its protein product is CASRSRGGWETQYF.

V usage is TRBV5-1 and J usage is TRBJ2-2; 9 nucleotides align to TRBD2. The germline V gene encodes CDR1 SGHRS and CDR2 YFSETQ. The CDR3 runs 15 residues. V trimming: 5 bases; J trimming: 8 bases; junction bases outside the gene matches: 10. CDR3 nucleotide sequence: TGCGCCAGCAGAATACTAGCGGGTGGTCCGGGGGAGCTGTTTTTT. Translated: CASRILAGGPGELFF.